Shown below are 30 T cell receptor beta chains from a single sample sequenced in a study of blood T cells in healthy people across ages. A second PCR of about 6 to 12 cycles used a sample-barcoded 5' primer and a J-beta primer mix. MiXCR was run by TCRdb on the 5' RACE reads, yielding one entry per CDR3 protein. Found here are hundreds of thousands of distinct CDR3 sequences, under 35% of them singletons; the top ten hold around a sixth. The specimen sequenced was blood. Receptors were obtained from a woman of 80 years or more in good health.

In this sample, this clonotype turned up a few times. The chain is built from TRBV7-9 and TRBJ2-2, with a possible D match to TRBD1 (6 bases). There are 13 residues in the CDR3. Germline CDR1 SEHNR, CDR2 FQNEAQ (reference sequence). The V end was cut by 4 bases, the J end by 4 bases, with 7 bases between. The CDR3 protein is CASSSGATGELFF. CDR3 nucleotides: TGTGCCAGCAGCTCAGGGGCCACCGGGGAGCTGTTTTTT.

This clonotype was counted at least ten times. The chain joins TRBV7-2 to TRBJ2-3, with 9 bases that match TRBD1. Per the germline V gene, CDR1 is SGHTA and CDR2 is FQGNSA. V shed 6 bases, J shed 3 bases, and the junction held 7 bases outside the gene matches. The CDR3 extends over 15 amino acids. CDR3 sequence reads: CASSFRQGGTDTQYF. CDR3 nucleotides: TGTGCCAGCAGTTTTCGACAGGGGGGAACAGATACGCAGTATTTT.

Details on this clonotype: A much larger clone differs from this one at a single base, so this may be a read error. The chain couples TRBV20-1 to TRBJ2-7, with 13 nucleotides matching TRBD2. The germline V gene has CDR1 DFQATT and CDR2 SNEGSKA (reference sequence). The V gene end was trimmed by 5 bases and the J gene end by 10 bases; junction bases not matched to a gene: 20. The CDR3 extends over 17 amino acids. CDR3 protein: CSAGRTSGGHFQEAQYF. CDR3 DNA: TGCAGTGCTGGCAGGACTAGCGGGGGCCACTTCCAAGAGGCCCAGTACTTC.

The chain employs TRBV3-1 and TRBJ1-2; D uncertain. This CDR3 contains 13 residues. Between the trimmed V and J ends, which lost 3 bases and 4 bases, there was a span of 9 bases. Germline V gene lookup returns CDR1 LGHDT and CDR2 YNNKEL (reference sequence). CDR3 amino acids: CASSHGQLYGYTF. Here the CDR3 DNA reads TGTGCCAGCAGCCATGGGCAGCTCTATGGCTACACCTTC.

There are many counts of this clonotype. The chain has TRBV6-2 or TRBV6-3 and TRBJ2-1, with 8 bases that match TRBD1. CDR1 and CDR2 (germline): MNHEY, SVGEGT. The CDR3 extends over 20 amino acids. The junction had 17 bases not matched to a gene; V was cut back by 4 bases and J by 0 bases. In nucleotides, the CDR3 is TGTGCCAGCAGTTTTACCCTCGGACAGGGAAATTCCGGCTCCTACAATGAGCAGTTCTTC. This codes for CASSFTLGQGNSGSYNEQFF.

This clonotype was counted many times. This rearrangement joins TRBV18 to TRBJ2-5; 8 positions agree with TRBD2. Trimming cost V 3 bases and J 4 bases; bases outside gene matches: 7. The length of the CDR3 is 15 residues. Germline V gene sequence: CDR1 KGHSH, CDR2 LQKENI. The CDR3 protein is CASSPERGGRETQYF. The CDR3 DNA follows: TGTGCCAGCTCACCTGAACGGGGGGGCCGAGAGACCCAGTACTTC.

The sample holds many counts of this clonotype. The rearrangement joins TRBV7-2 to TRBJ2-6; 9 nucleotides agree with TRBD2. Unmatched junction bases numbered 9, after V lost 0 bases and J lost 3 bases. The CDR3 is 19 amino acids. Germline V gene lookup returns CDR1 SGHTA and CDR2 FQGNSA. The CDR3 nucleotides are TGTGCCAGCAGCTTAGCCCCGTACAGCGGGGGGCGTGGGGCCAACGTCCTGACTTTC. Its translation is CASSLAPYSGGRGANVLTF.

This clonotype was picked up a small number of times. J is TRBJ1-4 and V is TRBV20-1; 9 bases fit TRBD1. This CDR3 region has 13 residues. The J segment lost 8 bases and the V segment lost 2 bases, leaving 3 bases of the junction unmatched. The germline V gene encodes CDR1 DFQATT and CDR2 SNEGSKA (reference sequence). The DNA for the CDR3 is TGCAGTGCTAGAAGGACAGGGGAGGAAAAACTGTTTTTT. It specifies CSARRTGEEKLFF.

Many counts were recorded for this clonotype. The chain links TRBV7-8 to TRBJ2-5, with 7 bases fitting TRBD2. Germline V gene sequence: CDR1 SGHVS, CDR2 FQNEAQ. The length of the CDR3 is 16 residues. The J segment lost 5 bases and the V segment lost 7 bases, leaving 16 bases of the junction unmatched. The CDR3 sequence is CASTSRFGGGGETQYF. The CDR3 region has the DNA TGTGCCAGCACCAGCAGGTTTGGTGGCGGGGGTGAGACCCAGTACTTC.

The V and J genes are TRBV11-2 and TRBJ1-1, with D maybe TRBD1 (6 bases). The V and J ends lost 5 bases and 4 bases respectively, with 17 bases between them. CDR1 is SGHAT and CDR2 is FQNNGV in the germline V gene. CDR3 length: 15 residues. The CDR3 here is CASSKGGGRGTEAFF. The CDR3 bases are TGTGCCAGCAGCAAAGGGGGAGGTCGGGGCACTGAAGCTTTCTTT.

This clonotype showed up just a few times. V usage is TRBV27 and J usage is TRBJ1-1, with D unresolved. CDR3 length: 14 residues. CDR1 and CDR2 (germline): MNHEY, SMNVEV (reference sequence). With 5 bases removed from V and 5 bases from J, the gap between germline ends came to 15 bases. The chain's CDR3 is CASSSRERRTEAFF. The CDR3 DNA is TGTGCCAGCAGTAGCCGGGAAAGGAGGACTGAAGCTTTCTTT.

This clonotype was seen at least ten times. The rearrangement links TRBV20-1 to TRBJ2-1; perhaps TRBD2 as D (6 bases). The CDR3 covers 14 residues. V was pared by 6 bases and J by 7 bases, with 19 bases between. Germline assignment: CDR1 DFQATT and CDR2 SNEGSKA (reference sequence). The CDR3 sequence is CSAPMSGVGNEQFF. The CDR3 nucleotides are TGCAGTGCCCCGATGTCGGGAGTGGGGAATGAGCAGTTCTTC.

This clonotype was counted only a few times. This may come from a read error, since a much larger clone is one base off. The chain recombines TRBV7-9 with TRBJ2-4; TRBD1 agrees at 9 bases. Germline CDR1 reads SEHNR; CDR2 reads FQNEAQ (reference sequence). The CDR3 has 15 amino acids. The trim removed 2 bases at V and 13 bases at J, leaving 12 bases unmatched. The CDR3 DNA sequence: TGTGCCAGCAGCTTATCTACAGGGGGCTGGGGAGAGCAGTACTTC. Translated, it gives CASSLSTGGWGEQYF.

This clonotype was counted only a few times. Given a much more abundant clone one base away, this may be a read error. This chain joins TRBV7-2 and TRBJ2-7; D might be TRBD1 or TRBD2, each matching 5 bases. Germline lookup yields CDR1 SGHTA and CDR2 FQGNSA. Between the trimmed V and J ends, which lost 1 base and 4 bases, there was a span of 14 bases. The CDR3 spans 15 residues. The CDR3 is CASSLGREYGYEQYF. The DNA of the CDR3 is TGTGCCAGCAGCTTAGGCAGGGAGTATGGGTACGAGCAGTACTTC.

In the case of this clonotype: One base away lies a much larger clone, so this may be a sequencing read error. V usage is TRBV12-3 or TRBV12-4 and J usage is TRBJ2-3, with TRBD2 matching 15 bases. The CDR3 spans 20 residues. Losses at the gene ends were 2 bases for V and 0 bases for J; bases not matched to a gene: 9. The CDR3 protein is CASSLRGLAGGRISTDTQYF. The CDR3 region has the DNA TGTGCCAGCAGTTTACGGGGACTAGCGGGGGGTCGTATTAGCACAGATACGCAGTATTTT.

The chain combines TRBV7-2 with TRBJ2-5; TRBD2 agrees at 7 bases. Germline CDR1 reads SGHTA; CDR2 reads FQGNSA. J was trimmed by 2 bases and V by 4 bases; bases with no gene match: 7. This CDR3 is 15 amino acids long. Written as DNA, the CDR3 is TGTGCCAGCAGCTCGTCGCTGGGGGGGCAAGAGACCCAGTACTTC. This sequence encodes CASSSSLGGQETQYF.

This clonotype was seen a few times. The V gene is TRBV30, the J gene TRBJ2-7; D gene unclear. The V gene lost 0 bases and the J gene lost 4 bases, with 13 bases spanning the gap. CDR1 is GTSNPN, CDR2 SVGIG, per germline (reference sequence). This CDR3 comprises 14 residues. CDR3 coding DNA: TGTGCCTGGAGTGTTCGGACCCTAATTTACGAGCAGTACTTC. Amino acids: CAWSVRTLIYEQYF.

Many counts were recorded for this clonotype. The chain couples TRBV30 to TRBJ1-2; tentative D call: TRBD1 (5 bases). V was clipped by 0 bases and J by 2 bases, with 7 bases between them. Germline-derived CDR1 and CDR2 are GTSNPN and SVGIG (reference sequence). There are 13 residues in the CDR3. The CDR3 here is CAWSVAGNYGYTF. The CDR3 DNA reads TGTGCCTGGAGTGTGGCAGGGAACTATGGCTACACCTTC.

V gene TRBV4-3 combines with J gene TRBJ2-4; possible D gene TRBD2, 6 bases. Between the trimmed V and J ends, which lost 3 bases and 1 base, there was a span of 10 bases. This CDR3 is built from 15 residues. The germline V gene has CDR1 LGHNA and CDR2 YSLEER. As DNA, the CDR3 is TGCGCCAGCAGCCAGAACCGGGGGGCCAAAAACATTCAGTACTTC. Its translation: CASSQNRGAKNIQYF.

This clonotype occurred many times. The chain uses TRBV7-2 and TRBJ2-1, with 16 nucleotides matching TRBD2. The germline gives CDR1 SGHTA, CDR2 FQGNSA. V shed 5 bases, J shed 12 bases, and the junction held 7 bases outside the gene matches. CDR3 size: 15 residues. The CDR3 spells CASSLTGLAGGLQFF. In DNA, the CDR3 is TGTGCCAGCAGCCTTACGGGACTAGCGGGGGGGCTGCAGTTCTTC.

Notes on this clonotype: This may be a read error, as it is one base from a much larger clone. The chain couples TRBV24-1 to TRBJ2-6; weak D call: TRBD2 (5 bases). The CDR3 totals 13 residues. Germline-derived CDR1 and CDR2 are KGHDR and SFDVKD. The CDR3 nucleotides are TGTACCACCCAGAGGGCCGGGGCCAACGTCCTGACTTTC. It translates to CTTQRAGANVLTF.

This clonotype has at least ten counts. This rearrangement joins TRBV4-3 to TRBJ2-3; D unresolved. Germline lookup yields CDR1 LGHNA and CDR2 YSLEER. The CDR3 sequence is 15 residues long. Trimming left V 0 bases short and J 0 bases short, with 7 bases between. DNA of the CDR3: TGCGCCAGCAGCCAAGACTATTCTAGCACAGATACGCAGTATTTT. It yields the protein CASSQDYSSTDTQYF.

V usage is TRBV7-2 and J usage is TRBJ1-4; D is undetermined. The CDR3 is made up of 16 amino acids. The germline gives CDR1 SGHTA, CDR2 FQGNSA. V lost 5 bases to trimming and J lost 7 bases, with 20 bases between them. The CDR3 loop is CASSPRGPRAGEKLFF. The CDR3 DNA reads TGTGCCAGCAGCCCCCGCGGGCCGAGGGCCGGTGAAAAACTGTTTTTT.

As for this clonotype: One junction end does not reproduce the germline sequence, and a read error may be involved. CDR3 DNA: TGTGTCACCAGGGGGACAGGGGAAGAGACCCAGTACTTC. Amino acid sequence: CVTRGTGEETQYF. The chain carries TRBV24-1 and TRBJ2-4; 10 nucleotides align to TRBD1. The J call is uncertain, as TRBJ2-5 better fits the DNA end. Germline loops: CDR1 KGHDR, CDR2 SFDVKD. CDR3 length: 13 residues.

This clonotype was counted only a few times. The chain recombines TRBV20-1 with TRBJ1-2; possibly TRBD1 for D (5 bases). Germline V CDR1 and CDR2: DFQATT, SNEGSKA (reference sequence). The CDR3 spans 16 residues. V was pared by 1 base and J by 7 bases, with 22 bases between. The CDR3 nucleotides read TGCAGTGCTAGAGGGCGGGGGATGGGTGGAGGAAGTGGCTACACCTTC. It translates to CSARGRGMGGGSGYTF.

This clonotype was counted ten times or more. This rearrangement joins TRBV5-1 to TRBJ2-1; TRBD2 matches 11 bases. The germline V gene encodes CDR1 SGHRS and CDR2 YFSETQ. The CDR3 contains 18 residues. V shed 1 base and J 6 bases; nucleotides not matched to a gene: 12. In nucleotides, the CDR3 is TGCGCCAGCAGCTTGAGGGTTGGGAGACTAGCGGGGATCAATGAGCAGTTCTTC. Its translation is CASSLRVGRLAGINEQFF.

Comment on this clonotype: Possible read error: a much larger clone is one base away. The chain joins TRBV11-2 to TRBJ2-3, with a tentative D call TRBD1 (6 bases). The germline V gene has CDR1 SGHAT and CDR2 FQNNGV. The CDR3 length is 19 residues. The CDR3 is CASSLVEGGYRAIADAQYF. CDR3 nucleotides: TGTGCCAGCAGCTTAGTAGAAGGTGGTTACAGGGCGATTGCAGATGCGCAGTATTTT.

This clonotype has a single count. This sequence joins TRBV7-8 and TRBJ2-1; D may be TRBD2 (6 bases). V dropped 1 base and J dropped 11 bases, with 18 bases sitting between them. CDR1 and CDR2 (germline): SGHVS, FQNEAQ. This CDR3 region has 15 residues. The CDR3 protein is CASSLGVGRGIKQFF. DNA of the CDR3: TGTGCCAGCAGCTTAGGCGTGGGGCGGGGAATTAAGCAGTTCTTC.

This sequence joins TRBV12-3 or TRBV12-4 and TRBJ2-6, with D uncertain. This CDR3 contains 13 residues. V lost 10 bases to trimming and J lost 1 base, with 8 bases between them. The CDR3 region has the DNA TGTGCCATCATGGGGTCTGGGGCCAACGTCCTGACTTTC. Its translation is CAIMGSGANVLTF.

This clonotype was counted a few times. The chain has TRBV4-2 and TRBJ1-2; D is perhaps TRBD1 (5 bases). Germline CDR1 reads LGHNA; CDR2 reads YNFKEQ. Between the trimmed V and J ends, which lost 0 bases and 7 bases, there was a span of 15 bases. The CDR3 runs 15 residues. Here the CDR3 DNA reads TGTGCCAGCAGCCAAGATGTTGCGGGGGTGAGTGGCTACACCTTC. Its protein is CASSQDVAGVSGYTF.